This T cell receptor (beta chain) was obtained from a study of blood T cell repertoires in COVID-19 (TCRdb year 2020). Notes on the research overall: The collaborator samples originated in the United States, Italy and Spain and spanned the acute and convalescent phases of COVID-19. The prospective study material was composed of cDNA or gDNA derived from T cells, B-cell-depleted T cells, or PBMCs. Deeply sampled blood TCRbeta repertoires from subjects exposed to, actively infected with, or recovered from COVID-19 were included in the dataset. A freely available public database, intended as a resource for researchers studying the immune response to SARS-CoV-2, is where the repertoires were released. The samples were drawn from the first 160 participants of the ongoing ImmuneRACE study and from 1,254 subjects provided by 6 global collaborators. A de-identified subject ID, COVID-19 status, age in years and sex were almost always included in the sample metadata. Where available, HLA class I and class II types were obtained from metadata supplied by the sample provider rather than from assay-based typing.

Unmatched junction bases come to 0, with V trimmed by 4 bases and J by 6 bases. The CDR3 has 12 amino acids, counting the end cysteine and phenylalanine. Left in the record is the CDR3 DNA by itself, 36 bases read in frame from the first base. Points the paper makes about the study in general: How much clinical and demographic metadata was included differed by source and by participant, and the metadata was provided uncurated.

Enrolling through a virtual design, the prospective study's participants ranged in age from roughly 18 to 95 years and lived across 24 United States geographic areas. In the prospective study, participants were assigned to cohorts based on the clinical history participants reported in a screening survey and a study questionnaire. For ImmuneRACE Cohort 3, a participant was defined as recovered based on two consecutive negative NP/OP PCR tests, clearance by a healthcare professional, or resolution of symptoms. Each participant in the prospective study had whole blood, serum and a nasopharyngeal or oropharyngeal swab collected by mobile phlebotomists. Participants in the prospective study had the option to provide additional blood draws and questionnaires over a roughly 2-month period. Before DNA extraction, prospective study blood samples were shipped either frozen or at room temperature. Of note for this clone: The antigen it binds to is not known. No much larger clone exists at a distance of one base, and base qualities are not known. In the same sample, other DNA sequences code for this CDR3.

The immunoSEQ Assay, a bias-controlled multiplex PCR, was used to amplify TCRbeta CDR3 regions from genomic DNA. Per the authors' processing: Nucleated cell counts per sample were estimated from amplification of reference gene primers within the assay. Sequence reads were collapsed and filtered to measure the absolute abundance of every unique TCRbeta CDR3 rearrangement. Productive Simpson clonality was computed per sample as the square root of Simpson's diversity index over productive rearrangements. The clones in this table, taken by TCRdb from immuneACCESS, are in-frame only. Not every clone is retained; where verified, under half of the shortfall comes from an unresolved V gene, and the cause of the rest is unknown. The V and J calls and clone size come from that table; D and trimming were worked out from the DNA. The sample profile shows under 200,000 clones; approximately 79% of them were found once. The top ten constitute approximately 7.3% of the sample.

The TCR originated in a man aged 45-60 years who had recovered from COVID-19. The specimen sequenced was PBMCs or T cells enriched from blood (not recorded which). Rearrangement joined TRBV12-3 or TRBV12-4 to TRBJ1-5; 7 of the junction bases match TRBD1. The CDR3 in this case is CASSSGGQPQHF. The nucleotide sequence is given as TGTGCCAGCAGTTCAGGGGGTCAGCCCCAGCATTTT.